This TCR beta chain was sequenced during a study of cytomegalovirus exposure and HLA in healthy donors. Study-wide background: The early release's HLA-typed donors yielded approximately 82 million unique TCRs. Study-wide points: A later analysis revealed that TCR association rates differed between HLA loci, peaking at DRB1 and bottoming out at HLA-C. Later analysis identified a missense DCLRE1C variant that was linked to TCR beta V- and J-gene trimming.

This clone was observed a few times. Its antigen is unknown. The V gene lost 4 bases and the J gene lost 4 bases, with 14 bases spanning the gap. Germline V gene data show CDR1 as SGHNT and CDR2 as YYREEE (reference sequence). The CDR3 contains 15 residues. The PCR contained 60 Vbeta and 13 Jbeta primers. The data were produced by immunoSEQ multiplex PCR, yet TCRdb's version contains in-frame clones alone and is incomplete. The table includes about 170,000 clones, over 60% detected once. The chain carries TRBV5-4 and TRBJ2-2; possible D gene TRBD2, 6 bases. The sequenced sample was PBMCs. The clonotype originates from a woman aged 50 to 65 in good health and CMV-seronegative. The CDR3 sequence is CASSRQAGSTGELFF. Here the CDR3 DNA reads TGTGCCAGCAGCCGCCAGGCGGGATCCACCGGGGAGCTGTTTTTT. Together with reference TRBV5-4 and TRBJ2-2, the CDR3 gives the full variable domain: ETGVTQSPTHLIKTRGQQVTLRCSSQSGHNTVSWYQQALGQGPQFIFQYYREEENGRGNFPPRFSGLQFPNYSSELNVNALELDDSALYLCASSRQAGSTGELFFGEGSRLTVL.